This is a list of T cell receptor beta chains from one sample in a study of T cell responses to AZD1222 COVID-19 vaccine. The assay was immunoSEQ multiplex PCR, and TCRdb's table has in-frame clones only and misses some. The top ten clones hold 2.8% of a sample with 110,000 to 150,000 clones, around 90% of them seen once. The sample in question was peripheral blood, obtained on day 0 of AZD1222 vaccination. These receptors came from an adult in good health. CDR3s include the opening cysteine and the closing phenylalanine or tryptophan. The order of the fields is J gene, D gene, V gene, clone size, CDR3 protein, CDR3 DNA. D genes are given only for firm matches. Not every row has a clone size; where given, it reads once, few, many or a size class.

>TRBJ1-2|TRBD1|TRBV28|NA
CASIRDRVNGYTF
TGTGCCAGCATCCGAGACAGGGTGAACGGCTACACCTTC
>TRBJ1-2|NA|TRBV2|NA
CASSGENYGYTF
TGTGCCAGCAGTGGCGAAAACTATGGCTACACCTTC
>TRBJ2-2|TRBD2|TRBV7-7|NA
CASSPGLAGNTGELFF
TGTGCCAGCAGCCCGGGACTAGCGGGGAACACCGGGGAGCTGTTTTTT
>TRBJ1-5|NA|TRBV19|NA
CASTGRSYQPQHF
TGTGCCAGCACAGGAAGATCCTATCAGCCCCAGCATTTT
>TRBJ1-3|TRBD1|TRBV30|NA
CAWRPGGGNTIYF
TGTGCCTGGAGGCCAGGGGGGGGGAACACCATATATTTT
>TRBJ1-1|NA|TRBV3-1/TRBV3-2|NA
CASSQRSARASEAFF
TGTGCCAGCAGCCAAAGATCGGCAAGGGCAAGTGAAGCTTTCTTT
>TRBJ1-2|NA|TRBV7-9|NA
CASTDDDYGYTF
TGTGCCAGCACGGACGATGACTATGGCTACACCTTC
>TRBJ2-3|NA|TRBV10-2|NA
CASSDLAASSTDTQYF
TGCGCCAGCAGTGATTTGGCGGCATCTAGCACAGATACGCAGTATTTT
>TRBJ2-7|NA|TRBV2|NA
CASSEAGLASYEQYF
TGTGCCAGCAGCGAAGCTGGGTTGGCGTCCTACGAGCAGTACTTC
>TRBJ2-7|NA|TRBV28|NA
CASRGNAYEQYF
TGTGCCAGCAGGGGGAATGCCTACGAGCAGTACTTC
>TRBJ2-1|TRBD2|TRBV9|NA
CASSPSGRVLNEQFF
TGTGCCAGCAGCCCCTCGGGGAGGGTCCTCAATGAGCAGTTCTTC
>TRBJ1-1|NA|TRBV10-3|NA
CASRPSGENTEAFF
TGTGCCTCCCGACCGTCAGGGGAGAACACTGAAGCTTTCTTT
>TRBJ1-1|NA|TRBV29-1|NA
CSVEVGGPNTEAFF
TGCAGCGTGGAGGTTGGAGGACCGAACACTGAAGCTTTCTTT
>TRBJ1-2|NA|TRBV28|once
CASSPGGFNYGYTF
TGTGCCAGCAGTCCCGGTGGGTTTAACTATGGCTACACCTTC
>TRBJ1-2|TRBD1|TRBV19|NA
CASGTGAAYGYTF
TGTGCCAGTGGGACAGGGGCTGCCTATGGCTACACCTTC
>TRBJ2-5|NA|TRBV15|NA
CATSRDVETQYF
TGTGCCACCAGCAGAGATGTGGAGACCCAGTACTTC
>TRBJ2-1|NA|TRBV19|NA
CASSQGKAYNEQFF
TGTGCCAGTAGTCAGGGGAAGGCCTACAATGAGCAGTTCTTC
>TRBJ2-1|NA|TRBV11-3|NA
CASSRGRAARQFF
TGTGCCAGCAGCCGAGGGCGGGCCGCGAGGCAGTTCTTC
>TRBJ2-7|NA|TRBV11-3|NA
CASSLYGGANYEQYF
TGTGCCAGCAGCTTATACGGGGGAGCGAACTACGAGCAGTACTTC
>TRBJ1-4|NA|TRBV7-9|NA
CASSPSGGNEKLFF
TGTGCCAGCAGCCCTTCGGGGGGTAATGAAAAACTGTTTTTT
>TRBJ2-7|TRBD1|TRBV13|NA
CASSSIPGQGANEQYF
TGTGCCAGCAGCTCGATCCCGGGACAGGGGGCGAACGAGCAGTACTTC
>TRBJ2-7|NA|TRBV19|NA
CASSNTGGGTYEQYF
TGTGCCAGTAGTAATACCGGAGGGGGCACCTACGAGCAGTACTTC
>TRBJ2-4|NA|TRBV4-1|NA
CASSHGDRSVKNIQYF
TGCGCCAGCAGCCACGGGGACCGATCGGTCAAAAACATTCAGTACTTC
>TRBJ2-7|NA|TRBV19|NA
CASSPGRYYEQYF
TGTGCCAGTAGCCCTGGCCGGTACTACGAGCAGTACTTC
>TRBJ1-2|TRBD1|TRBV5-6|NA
CASSVTGVGYTF
TGTGCCAGCAGCGTCACAGGGGTTGGCTACACCTTC
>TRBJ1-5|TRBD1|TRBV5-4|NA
CAIRPGTDQGSNQPQHF
TGTGCCATCAGGCCCGGGACAGACCAAGGTAGCAATCAGCCCCAGCATTTT
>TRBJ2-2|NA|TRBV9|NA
CASSVVATGGELFF
TGTGCCAGCAGCGTAGTCGCGACGGGCGGGGAGCTGTTTTTT
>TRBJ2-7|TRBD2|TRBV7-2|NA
CASSSGPAGGREQYF
TGTGCCAGCAGCTCGGGACCAGCGGGGGGGCGAGAGCAGTACTTC
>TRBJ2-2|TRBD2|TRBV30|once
CAWTSGNTGELFF
TGTGCCTGGACTAGCGGGAACACCGGGGAGCTGTTTTTT
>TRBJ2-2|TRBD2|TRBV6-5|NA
CACRTSGGNTGELFF
TGTGCCTGTCGGACTAGCGGGGGTAACACCGGGGAGCTGTTTTTT
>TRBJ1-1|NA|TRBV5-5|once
CASSLAVNTEAFF
TGTGCCAGCAGCTTGGCTGTGAACACTGAAGCTTTCTTT
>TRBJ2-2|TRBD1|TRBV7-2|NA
CASSLWTGETGELFF
TGTGCCAGCAGCTTATGGACAGGGGAGACCGGGGAGCTGTTTTTT
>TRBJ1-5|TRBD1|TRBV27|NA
CASSRGTGNQPQHF
TGTGCCAGCAGTAGGGGGACAGGCAATCAGCCCCAGCATTTT
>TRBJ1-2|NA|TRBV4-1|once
CASSQDFPGVYGYTF
TGCGCCAGCAGCCAAGATTTTCCGGGCGTCTATGGCTACACCTTC
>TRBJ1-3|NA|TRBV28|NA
CASSFLDRGGNTIYF
TGTGCCAGCAGTTTTTTGGACCGAGGAGGAAACACCATATATTTT
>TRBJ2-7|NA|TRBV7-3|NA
CASSSQQWTEQYF
TGTGCCAGCAGCTCCCAACAGTGGACGGAGCAGTACTTC
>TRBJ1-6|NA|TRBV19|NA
CASRLGNSYNSPLHF
TGTGCCAGTAGACTTGGAAACTCCTATAATTCACCCCTCCACTTT
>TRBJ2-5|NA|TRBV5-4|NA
CASSRVGAPETQYF
TGTGCCAGCAGCAGAGTGGGAGCCCCAGAGACCCAGTACTTC
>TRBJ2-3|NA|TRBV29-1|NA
CSVDRSRTSSTDTQYF
TGCAGCGTTGACAGGTCCCGAACCTCTAGCACAGATACGCAGTATTTT
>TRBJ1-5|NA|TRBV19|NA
CASSAELYFMGNQPQHF
TGTGCCAGTAGTGCCGAATTGTATTTCATGGGAAATCAGCCCCAGCATTTT
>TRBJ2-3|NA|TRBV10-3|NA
CATRATADTQYF
TGTGCCACTCGAGCGACAGCAGATACGCAGTATTTT
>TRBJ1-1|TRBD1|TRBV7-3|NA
CASSRQGSTEAFF
TGTGCCAGCAGCCGACAGGGAAGCACTGAAGCTTTCTTT
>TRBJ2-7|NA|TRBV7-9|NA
CASSGANYEQYF
TGTGCCAGCAGTGGGGCGAATTACGAGCAGTACTTC
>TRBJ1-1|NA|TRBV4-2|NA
CASSLKAGTEAFF
TGTGCCAGCAGCCTGAAGGCGGGCACTGAAGCTTTCTTT
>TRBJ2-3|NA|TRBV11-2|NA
CASSLEYWRGPSTDTQYF
TGTGCCAGCAGCTTAGAATATTGGCGGGGGCCTAGCACAGATACGCAGTATTTT
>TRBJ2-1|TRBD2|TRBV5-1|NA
CASSVRLAGANEQFF
TGCGCCAGCAGCGTTAGACTAGCGGGGGCTAATGAGCAGTTCTTC
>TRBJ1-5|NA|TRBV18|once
CASSPGGGQPQHF
TGTGCCAGCTCACCGGGAGGTGGACAGCCCCAGCATTTT
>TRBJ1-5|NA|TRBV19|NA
CASSIVLDSNQPQHF
TGTGCCAGTAGTATAGTTTTGGATAGCAATCAGCCCCAGCATTTT
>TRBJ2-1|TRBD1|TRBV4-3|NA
CASSQDSGPGGSEQFF
TGCGCCAGCAGCCAAGATTCGGGCCCAGGGGGCAGTGAGCAGTTCTTC
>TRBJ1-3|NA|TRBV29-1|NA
CSVDAGRDTIYF
TGCAGCGTTGATGCCGGCCGGGACACCATATATTTT
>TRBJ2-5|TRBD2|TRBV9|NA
CASSVGSSGYQETQYF
TGTGCCAGCAGCGTCGGGTCTAGCGGTTACCAAGAGACCCAGTACTTC
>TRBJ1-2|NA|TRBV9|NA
CASNPTGGEGYTF
TGTGCCAGCAACCCTACTGGGGGAGAGGGCTACACCTTC
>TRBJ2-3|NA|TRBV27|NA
CASSLVRFSSTDTQYF
TGTGCCAGCAGTTTAGTCCGTTTTTCTAGCACAGATACGCAGTATTTT
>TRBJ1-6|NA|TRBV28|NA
CASGGGARLNSPLHF
TGTGCCAGCGGAGGGGGGGCGCGTCTCAATTCACCCCTCCACTTT